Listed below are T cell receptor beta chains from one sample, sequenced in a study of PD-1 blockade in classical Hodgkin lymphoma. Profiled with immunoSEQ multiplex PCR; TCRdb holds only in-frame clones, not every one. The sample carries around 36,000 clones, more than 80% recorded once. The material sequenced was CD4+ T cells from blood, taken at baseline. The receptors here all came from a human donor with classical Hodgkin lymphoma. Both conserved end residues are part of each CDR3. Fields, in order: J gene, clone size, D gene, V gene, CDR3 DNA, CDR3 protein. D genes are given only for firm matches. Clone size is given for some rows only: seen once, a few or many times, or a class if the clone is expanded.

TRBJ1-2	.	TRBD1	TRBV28	TGTGCCAGCTTCGAGGGGGCCCCTGGCTACACCTTC	CASFEGAPGYTF
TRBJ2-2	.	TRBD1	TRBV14	TGTGCCAGCAGACTCCCCCAGGGACAGGGGGCTCCTACGAACACCGGGGAGCTGTTTTTT	CASRLPQGQGAPTNTGELFF
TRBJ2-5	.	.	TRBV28	TGTGCCAGCAGTTTAGTTTTTAGGACAGACCAAGAGACCCAGTACTTC	CASSLVFRTDQETQYF
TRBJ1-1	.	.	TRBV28	TGTGCCAGCAGTTTAGGGGTTGGGACTGAAGCTTTCTTT	CASSLGVGTEAFF
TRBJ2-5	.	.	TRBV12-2	TGTGCAAGTCGTTACCGGGACAGCTGGGAGACCCAGTACTTC	CASRYRDSWETQYF
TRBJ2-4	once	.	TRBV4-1	TGCGCCAGCAGCCAAGTAAACGGTGGGGCCAAAAACATTCAGTACTTC	CASSQVNGGAKNIQYF
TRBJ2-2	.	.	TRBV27	TGTGCCAGCAGTTTATCGAACCTTGCCGGGTACACCGGGGAGCTGTTTTTT	CASSLSNLAGYTGELFF
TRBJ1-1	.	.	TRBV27	TGTGCCAGCAGTTCCGGGGATAACACTGAAGCTTTCTTT	CASSSGDNTEAFF
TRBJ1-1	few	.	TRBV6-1	TGTGCCAGTAGAGACTACACTGAAGCTTTCTTT	CASRDYTEAFF
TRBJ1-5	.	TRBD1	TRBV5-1	TGCGCCAGCAGCTTAGGGGTTACAGGGGATGGGAGCAATCAGCCCCAGCATTTT	CASSLGVTGDGSNQPQHF
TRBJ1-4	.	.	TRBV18	TGTGCCAGCTCACCCTGGGAAGGAGGGAAGGCAACTAATGAAAAACTGTTTTTT	CASSPWEGGKATNEKLFF
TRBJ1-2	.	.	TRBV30	TGTGCCTGGAACTCACTCGGACTGCGGCTAAGGGGCTACACCTTC	CAWNSLGLRLRGYTF
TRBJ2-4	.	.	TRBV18	TGTGCCAGCTCACCTACCGAAGGGGGAATTCAGTACTTC	CASSPTEGGIQYF
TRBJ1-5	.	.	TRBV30	TGTGCCTGGATTTACAGTCAACTTCCATCCAATCAGCCCCAGCATTTT	CAWIYSQLPSNQPQHF
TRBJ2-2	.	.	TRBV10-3	TGTGCCATCAGTGAATCCCACGGGGAGCTGTTTTTT	CAISESHGELFF
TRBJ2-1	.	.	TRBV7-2	TGTGCCAGCAGCGCCCGACTCCAGCGGACCTACAATGAGCAGTTCTTC	CASSARLQRTYNEQFF
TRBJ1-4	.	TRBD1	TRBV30	TGTGCCTGGAGTTGGGACAGGGGTGAAAAACTGTTTTTT	CAWSWDRGEKLFF
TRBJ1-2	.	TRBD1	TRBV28	TGTGCCAGCAGTTTATCGGGGACAGGGGCGTATGGCTACACCTTC	CASSLSGTGAYGYTF
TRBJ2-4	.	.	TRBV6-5	TGTGCCAGCGGACCCTACAGGGCCACGGGACAGTACTTC	CASGPYRATGQYF
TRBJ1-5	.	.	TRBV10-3	TGTGCCATCAGTGAGTTTTTGGGGGCCATTAGCAATCAGCCCCAGCATTTT	CAISEFLGAISNQPQHF
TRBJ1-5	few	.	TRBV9	TGTGCCAGCAGCGCCTCAAACCAGGGTAATCAGCCCCAGCATTTT	CASSASNQGNQPQHF
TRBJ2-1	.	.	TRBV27	TGTGCCAGCAGCCTATGGGGCCCCTACAATGAGCAGTTCTTC	CASSLWGPYNEQFF
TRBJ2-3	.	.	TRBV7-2	TGTGCCAGCAGCCCAAGCACAGATACGCAGTATTTT	CASSPSTDTQYF
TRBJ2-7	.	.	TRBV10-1	TGCGCCAGCAGCGGGACCAAGGGGTCCTACGAGCAGTACTTC	CASSGTKGSYEQYF
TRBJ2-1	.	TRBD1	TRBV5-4	TGTGCCAGCACCGCTGGGGACAGGGGTTTTCCCAATGAGCAGTTCTTC	CASTAGDRGFPNEQFF
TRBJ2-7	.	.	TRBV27	TGTGCCAGCAGTTGGCAGCACGAGCAGTACTTC	CASSWQHEQYF
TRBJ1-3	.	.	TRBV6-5	TGTGCCAGCAGAAGCCCTCTCTCTGGAAACACCATATATTTT	CASRSPLSGNTIYF
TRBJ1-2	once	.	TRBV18	TGTGCCAGCTCACCTGGCGTCGTAGACTATGGCTACACCTTC	CASSPGVVDYGYTF
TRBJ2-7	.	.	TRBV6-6	TGTGCCAGCAGTTTCCAGGACTACGAGCAGTACTTC	CASSFQDYEQYF
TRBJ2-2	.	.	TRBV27	TGTGCCAGCAGTCGGTTCGGGGAGCTGTTTTTT	CASSRFGELFF
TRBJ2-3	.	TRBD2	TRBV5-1	TGCGCCAGCAGCTCGGGACTAGCGGGAGGGGGAATTAGCACAGATACGCAGTATTTT	CASSSGLAGGGISTDTQYF
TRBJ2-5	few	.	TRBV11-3	TGTGCCAGCAGCTTAGGGGGGTGGACGGAGACCCAGTACTTC	CASSLGGWTETQYF
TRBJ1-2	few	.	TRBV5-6	TGTGCCAGCACCACAGGGAACTATGGCTACACCTTC	CASTTGNYGYTF
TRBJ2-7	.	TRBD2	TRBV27	TGTGCCAGCAGTACCTGGCGGGGGGTATCCTCCTACGAGCAGTACTTC	CASSTWRGVSSYEQYF
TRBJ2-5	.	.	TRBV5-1	TGCGCCAGCAGCTCCACCGATGCGGGGACCCAGTACTTC	CASSSTDAGTQYF